Listed below are T cell receptor beta chains from one sample, sequenced in a study of cytomegalovirus exposure and HLA in healthy donors. TCRdb's copy holds only in-frame clones and misses some; the assay was immunoSEQ multiplex PCR. The profile covers approximately 160,000 clones, with 86% appearing a single time and around 6% taken by the ten largest. The sample comprised PBMCs. All receptors come from a young woman in good health and CMV-seronegative. The CDR3 runs from the conserved cysteine through the conserved F or W. The order of the fields is V gene, D gene, clone size, J gene, CDR3 DNA, CDR3 protein. D genes are given only for firm matches. Some rows have no size entry. The others give once, few or many, or a class for an expanded clone.

v_gene: TRBV7-3; d_gene: -; abundance: -; j_gene: TRBJ2-5; CDR3nt: TGTGCCAGCAGCCGCATGGGGGCGATGGGGAAGGAGACCCAGTACTTC; CDR3aa: CASSRMGAMGKETQYF
v_gene: TRBV12-5; d_gene: -; abundance: -; j_gene: TRBJ1-4; CDR3nt: TGTGCTAGTGGTACTCGAGTCTCAGGGTATGAGGAAAAACTGTTTTTT; CDR3aa: CASGTRVSGYEEKLFF
v_gene: TRBV2; d_gene: -; abundance: few; j_gene: TRBJ1-5; CDR3nt: TGTGCCAGCACCGGACCGCACGGGGGTGGGGGATATCAGCCCCAGCATTTT; CDR3aa: CASTGPHGGGGYQPQHF
v_gene: TRBV5-5; d_gene: -; abundance: -; j_gene: TRBJ2-3; CDR3nt: TGTGCCAGCAGCTTGGCTTTCCGGGGGAGCACAGATACGCAGTATTTT; CDR3aa: CASSLAFRGSTDTQYF
v_gene: TRBV7-2; d_gene: -; abundance: -; j_gene: TRBJ1-5; CDR3nt: TGTGCCAGCAGCTTAGGGGGGGCGCACAATCAGCCCCAGCATTTT; CDR3aa: CASSLGGAHNQPQHF
v_gene: TRBV29-1; d_gene: -; abundance: -; j_gene: TRBJ1-3; CDR3nt: TGCAGCGCCGCTACACCACCCGGAAACACCATATATTTT; CDR3aa: CSAATPPGNTIYF
v_gene: TRBV7-2; d_gene: -; abundance: few; j_gene: TRBJ1-4; CDR3nt: TGTGCCAGCAGCTTAGGGACAGCCCTGGGTGAAAAACTGTTTTTT; CDR3aa: CASSLGTALGEKLFF
v_gene: TRBV5-1; d_gene: TRBD2; abundance: -; j_gene: TRBJ2-1; CDR3nt: TGCGCCAGCAGCTTGGGGGCGGGACTAGCGGAGCAGTTCTTC; CDR3aa: CASSLGAGLAEQFF
v_gene: TRBV2; d_gene: TRBD1; abundance: -; j_gene: TRBJ1-2; CDR3nt: TGTGCCAGCAGCGCGTTGGGGACAGGGCTTGATAACTATGGCTACACCTTC; CDR3aa: CASSALGTGLDNYGYTF
v_gene: TRBV7-9; d_gene: TRBD2; abundance: -; j_gene: TRBJ2-2; CDR3nt: TGTGCCAGCAGCTTAGTTTTGAGCGGGAGGACCGGGGAGCTGTTTTTT; CDR3aa: CASSLVLSGRTGELFF
v_gene: TRBV2; d_gene: TRBD1; abundance: once; j_gene: TRBJ1-5; CDR3nt: TGTGCCAGCAGTCGACAGGGGCAAGCTCAGCCCCAGCATTTT; CDR3aa: CASSRQGQAQPQHF
v_gene: TRBV6-5; d_gene: TRBD1; abundance: -; j_gene: TRBJ1-6; CDR3nt: TGTGCCAGCAGTTATTACAGGGGAGGTTCACCCCTCCACTTT; CDR3aa: CASSYYRGGSPLHF
v_gene: TRBV4-2; d_gene: TRBD1; abundance: -; j_gene: TRBJ2-5; CDR3nt: TGTGCCAGCAGCCAAGATCCGACAGGGTCGGAGACCCAGTACTTC; CDR3aa: CASSQDPTGSETQYF
v_gene: TRBV19; d_gene: -; abundance: -; j_gene: TRBJ2-7; CDR3nt: TGTGCCAGTAGCACAGTGGTAGGGGCCTACGAGCAGTACTTC; CDR3aa: CASSTVVGAYEQYF
v_gene: TRBV4-3; d_gene: TRBD2; abundance: -; j_gene: TRBJ2-7; CDR3nt: TGCGCCAGCAGCCAAGGGGCTAGCGGGAGATACGAGCAGTACTTC; CDR3aa: CASSQGASGRYEQYF
v_gene: TRBV28; d_gene: -; abundance: -; j_gene: TRBJ1-1; CDR3nt: TGTGCCAGCAGACGAATCCCCGGGGCGACGAACACTGAAGCTTTCTTT; CDR3aa: CASRRIPGATNTEAFF
v_gene: TRBV28; d_gene: TRBD1; abundance: -; j_gene: TRBJ1-5; CDR3nt: TGTGCCAGCAGCACAAACAGGGGCTATAGCAATCAGCCCCAGCATTTT; CDR3aa: CASSTNRGYSNQPQHF
v_gene: TRBV6-1; d_gene: TRBD1; abundance: -; j_gene: TRBJ2-7; CDR3nt: TGTGCCAGCAGCCGACAGGGGAACCCCTACGAGCAGTACTTC; CDR3aa: CASSRQGNPYEQYF
v_gene: TRBV18; d_gene: -; abundance: -; j_gene: TRBJ1-5; CDR3nt: TGTGCCAGCTCAGAAAACAGGGGCAATCAGCCCCAGCATTTT; CDR3aa: CASSENRGNQPQHF
v_gene: TRBV5-1; d_gene: TRBD2; abundance: few; j_gene: TRBJ2-1; CDR3nt: TGCGCCAGCAGCTCCGTTAGCGGGGGGATCAATGAGCAGTTCTTC; CDR3aa: CASSSVSGGINEQFF
v_gene: TRBV5-1; d_gene: -; abundance: -; j_gene: TRBJ1-1; CDR3nt: TGCGCCAGCAGCCCCAGGACGATTGGGGGTAACACTGAAGCTTTCTTT; CDR3aa: CASSPRTIGGNTEAFF
v_gene: TRBV4-2; d_gene: TRBD1; abundance: few; j_gene: TRBJ1-5; CDR3nt: TGTGCCAGCAGCCAAATCAAGGACAGGGGGAATCAGCCCCAGCATTTT; CDR3aa: CASSQIKDRGNQPQHF
v_gene: TRBV4-3; d_gene: -; abundance: -; j_gene: TRBJ1-6; CDR3nt: TGCGCCAGCAGCCAAGAAGTTGGAGGAAGCTCCTATAATTCACCCCTCCACTTT; CDR3aa: CASSQEVGGSSYNSPLHF
v_gene: TRBV6-5; d_gene: TRBD2; abundance: -; j_gene: TRBJ2-1; CDR3nt: TGTGCCAGCAGGCCACTAGCGGGGTCTCACAATGAGCAGTTCTTC; CDR3aa: CASRPLAGSHNEQFF
v_gene: TRBV4-3; d_gene: -; abundance: -; j_gene: TRBJ1-3; CDR3nt: TGCGCCAGCAGCCGGATCGGGGAGGGGCAAGGAAACACCATATATTTT; CDR3aa: CASSRIGEGQGNTIYF
v_gene: TRBV30; d_gene: TRBD1; abundance: -; j_gene: TRBJ1-1; CDR3nt: TGTGCCTGGACCGTTGACAGGGGGACTGAAGCTTTCTTT; CDR3aa: CAWTVDRGTEAFF
v_gene: TRBV9; d_gene: -; abundance: -; j_gene: TRBJ2-1; CDR3nt: TGTGCCAGCAGCGTTTTGTCGGGGAGTGGCTATGAGCAGTTCTTC; CDR3aa: CASSVLSGSGYEQFF
v_gene: TRBV9; d_gene: -; abundance: -; j_gene: TRBJ2-5; CDR3nt: TGTGCCAGCAGCGCTATAGGTGGGACCCAGTACTTC; CDR3aa: CASSAIGGTQYF
v_gene: TRBV29-1; d_gene: -; abundance: -; j_gene: TRBJ1-4; CDR3nt: TGCAGCGTTGAAGTCGGGCAGGGTTATGAAAAACTGTTTTTT; CDR3aa: CSVEVGQGYEKLFF
v_gene: TRBV30; d_gene: -; abundance: -; j_gene: TRBJ2-5; CDR3nt: TGTGCCTGGAGTGGGCAAGAGACCCAGTACTTC; CDR3aa: CAWSGQETQYF
v_gene: TRBV7-2; d_gene: -; abundance: -; j_gene: TRBJ2-7; CDR3nt: TGTGCCAGCAGCCCACAACCGGGAGCCTACGAGCAGTACTTC; CDR3aa: CASSPQPGAYEQYF
v_gene: TRBV6-5; d_gene: -; abundance: -; j_gene: TRBJ2-1; CDR3nt: TGTGCCAGCAGTCTTACAGACCCTGCTGAGCAGTTCTTC; CDR3aa: CASSLTDPAEQFF
v_gene: TRBV19; d_gene: -; abundance: -; j_gene: TRBJ1-1; CDR3nt: TGTGCCAGTAGACAGACAGGAAACACTGAAGCTTTCTTT; CDR3aa: CASRQTGNTEAFF
v_gene: TRBV5-1; d_gene: -; abundance: -; j_gene: TRBJ2-1; CDR3nt: TGCGCCAGCAGCTTGTACGCTCGACCTCATCCCCGTCCCCCGTTCTTC; CDR3aa: CASSLYARPHPRPPFF
v_gene: TRBV18; d_gene: -; abundance: -; j_gene: TRBJ2-4; CDR3nt: TGTGCCAGCTCACCACTGGGGTTTGGCAAAAACATTCAGTACTTC; CDR3aa: CASSPLGFGKNIQYF
v_gene: TRBV6-5; d_gene: TRBD2; abundance: -; j_gene: TRBJ2-1; CDR3nt: TGTGCCAGCAGTTACTACCAGCGGGAGGGCGATGAGCAGTTCTTC; CDR3aa: CASSYYQREGDEQFF
v_gene: TRBV25-1; d_gene: -; abundance: -; j_gene: TRBJ2-5; CDR3nt: TGTGCCAGTAGTGCCGCAGGGAACCAAGAGACCCAGTACTTC; CDR3aa: CASSAAGNQETQYF
v_gene: TRBV4-3; d_gene: TRBD1; abundance: -; j_gene: TRBJ1-5; CDR3nt: TGCGCCAGCAGCCAAGACCCAACCGCAACAGGGGATCAGCCCCAGCATTTT; CDR3aa: CASSQDPTATGDQPQHF
v_gene: TRBV2; d_gene: TRBD2; abundance: -; j_gene: TRBJ2-3; CDR3nt: TGTGCCAGCAAAGGGACTAGCGGGGGCATCGGGTATTTT; CDR3aa: CASKGTSGGIGYF
v_gene: TRBV5-1; d_gene: TRBD2; abundance: -; j_gene: TRBJ2-2; CDR3nt: TGCGCCAGCAGCTCTAGACTAGCGCCCAACACCGGGGAGCTGTTTTTT; CDR3aa: CASSSRLAPNTGELFF
v_gene: TRBV7-2; d_gene: -; abundance: -; j_gene: TRBJ2-7; CDR3nt: TGTGCCAGCAGCTTAGCGGCTAGCCAGAAAACTAACGAGCTATACTTC; CDR3aa: CASSLAASQKTNELYF
v_gene: TRBV20-1; d_gene: -; abundance: -; j_gene: TRBJ2-3; CDR3nt: TGCAGTGCTGACTACACAGATACGCAGTATTTT; CDR3aa: CSADYTDTQYF
v_gene: TRBV28; d_gene: TRBD2; abundance: -; j_gene: TRBJ2-3; CDR3nt: TGTGCCAGCAGTTTGCCGACTAGCGGGGCAAGCACAGATACGCAGTATTTT; CDR3aa: CASSLPTSGASTDTQYF
v_gene: TRBV9; d_gene: -; abundance: once; j_gene: TRBJ2-7; CDR3nt: TGTGCCAGCAGCACTAATCCTGGGGACGGGAACTACGAGCAGTACTTC; CDR3aa: CASSTNPGDGNYEQYF
v_gene: TRBV29-1; d_gene: -; abundance: -; j_gene: TRBJ1-1; CDR3nt: TGCAGCGTTGAGGTGGGCCTGAACACTGAAGCTTTCTTT; CDR3aa: CSVEVGLNTEAFF
v_gene: TRBV27; d_gene: TRBD2; abundance: -; j_gene: TRBJ2-1; CDR3nt: TGTGCCAGCAGTTTAGAACTAGCGACTGACAATGAGCAGTTCTTC; CDR3aa: CASSLELATDNEQFF
v_gene: TRBV21-1; d_gene: -; abundance: -; j_gene: TRBJ2-1; CDR3nt: TGTGCCAGCAGCAAAGAAGTCGGGATCTCCTACAATGAGCAGTTCTTC; CDR3aa: CASSKEVGISYNEQFF
v_gene: TRBV27; d_gene: TRBD1; abundance: -; j_gene: TRBJ2-1; CDR3nt: TGTGCCAGCCAGGACAGGGGGCCCTACAATGAGCAGTTCTTC; CDR3aa: CASQDRGPYNEQFF
v_gene: TRBV30; d_gene: -; abundance: -; j_gene: TRBJ1-4; CDR3nt: TGTGCCTGGAGTGTGTTCAGGGGTGATGAAAAACTGTTTTTT; CDR3aa: CAWSVFRGDEKLFF
v_gene: TRBV4-3; d_gene: TRBD1; abundance: once; j_gene: TRBJ2-2; CDR3nt: TGCGCCAGCAGCCACCTGGGGACAGGGGCCGGGGAGCTGTTTTTT; CDR3aa: CASSHLGTGAGELFF
v_gene: TRBV6-5; d_gene: -; abundance: -; j_gene: TRBJ2-7; CDR3nt: TGTGCCAGCAGTTACCTGGGGGAGCAGTACTTC; CDR3aa: CASSYLGEQYF
v_gene: TRBV6-7; d_gene: -; abundance: -; j_gene: TRBJ2-7; CDR3nt: TGTGCCAGCAGTTACTGCGGACGCTCCTACGAGCAGTACTTC; CDR3aa: CASSYCGRSYEQYF
v_gene: TRBV7-2; d_gene: -; abundance: -; j_gene: TRBJ1-1; CDR3nt: TGTGCCAGCAGCCACCCCAGATACAGGTTGAACACTGAAGCTTTCTTT; CDR3aa: CASSHPRYRLNTEAFF